A selection of T cell receptor beta chains follows, all from one sample in a study of identical twins' blood T cells. One entry per CDR3 protein results from TCRdb running MiXCR on the 5' RACE reads. The data hold around 380,000 distinct CDR3 sequences, with 28% observed a single time. The sequenced sample consisted of PBMCs. Receptors were obtained from a woman aged 18-55 years in good health. Each CDR3 is given with its conserved first and last residue. The D gene is left open where the match is weak. Only some rows state a clone size, as once, few, many or a class for expanded clones.

clone_size: few; j_call: TRBJ1-1; v_call: TRBV12-3/TRBV12-4; d_call: NA; cdr3_aa: CASSPELGTEAFF; cdr3_nt: TGTGCCAGCAGTCCCGAGTTGGGCACTGAAGCTTTCTTT
clone_size: many; j_call: TRBJ1-1; v_call: TRBV7-9; d_call: NA; cdr3_aa: CASSLGGSEAFF; cdr3_nt: TGTGCCAGCAGCTTAGGCGGTTCTGAAGCTTTCTTT
clone_size: few; j_call: TRBJ1-1; v_call: TRBV29-1; d_call: TRBD1; cdr3_aa: CSVELSQGAKEAFF; cdr3_nt: TGCAGCGTTGAGTTATCACAGGGGGCGAAAGAAGCTTTCTTT
clone_size: NA; j_call: TRBJ2-1; v_call: TRBV4-3; d_call: NA; cdr3_aa: CASSQEGRGNEQFF; cdr3_nt: TGCGCCAGCAGCCAAGAGGGACGGGGTAATGAGCAGTTCTTC
clone_size: NA; j_call: TRBJ2-4; v_call: TRBV11-1; d_call: NA; cdr3_aa: CASSRNENIQYF; cdr3_nt: TGTGCCAGCTCCAGAAATGAAAACATTCAGTACTTC
clone_size: NA; j_call: TRBJ2-3; v_call: TRBV20-1; d_call: TRBD2; cdr3_aa: CSARETLAGDTDTQYF; cdr3_nt: TGCAGTGCTAGGGAAACCTTAGCGGGGGACACAGATACGCAGTATTTT
clone_size: NA; j_call: TRBJ2-1; v_call: TRBV20-1; d_call: NA; cdr3_aa: CSARVGGQNEQFF; cdr3_nt: TGCAGTGCTCGTGTAGGGGGTCAGAATGAGCAGTTCTTC
clone_size: NA; j_call: TRBJ1-5; v_call: TRBV12-3/TRBV12-4; d_call: TRBD1; cdr3_aa: CASSPRFRGQNQPQHF; cdr3_nt: TGTGCCAGCAGTCCTAGGTTCAGGGGGCAAAATCAGCCCCAGCATTTT
clone_size: few; j_call: TRBJ1-3; v_call: TRBV6-6; d_call: TRBD1; cdr3_aa: CASSYGQGANGNTIYF; cdr3_nt: TGTGCCAGCAGTTACGGACAGGGGGCTAATGGAAACACCATATATTTT
clone_size: many; j_call: TRBJ1-1; v_call: TRBV3-1; d_call: NA; cdr3_aa: CASSQLIGANTEAFF; cdr3_nt: TGTGCCAGCAGCCAACTAATCGGGGCCAACACTGAAGCTTTCTTT
clone_size: few; j_call: TRBJ1-1; v_call: TRBV6-2/TRBV6-3; d_call: TRBD1; cdr3_aa: CTSSSGQGRRSYTEAFF; cdr3_nt: TGTACCAGCAGTTCGGGACAGGGTAGAAGATCATACACTGAAGCTTTCTTT
clone_size: many; j_call: TRBJ2-2; v_call: TRBV19; d_call: NA; cdr3_aa: CASSISVWELFF; cdr3_nt: TGTGCCAGTAGTATTTCCGTCTGGGAGCTGTTTTTT
clone_size: NA; j_call: TRBJ1-1; v_call: TRBV28; d_call: NA; cdr3_aa: CASSPLNAAGGAEAFF; cdr3_nt: TGTGCCAGCAGTCCACTCAATGCGGCGGGTGGAGCTGAAGCTTTCTTT
clone_size: once; j_call: TRBJ2-7; v_call: TRBV20-1; d_call: NA; cdr3_aa: CSAKLAVSSYEQYF; cdr3_nt: TGCAGTGCTAAACTAGCAGTTAGCTCCTACGAGCAGTACTTC
clone_size: many; j_call: TRBJ2-1; v_call: TRBV6-6; d_call: NA; cdr3_aa: CASSYGSGNEQFF; cdr3_nt: TGTGCCAGCAGTTATGGGTCTGGGAATGAGCAGTTCTTC
clone_size: few; j_call: TRBJ1-2; v_call: TRBV29-1; d_call: NA; cdr3_aa: CSVERPMAWWGYTF; cdr3_nt: TGCAGCGTTGAAAGGCCGATGGCCTGGTGGGGCTACACCTTC
clone_size: NA; j_call: TRBJ2-3; v_call: TRBV27; d_call: TRBD1; cdr3_aa: CASRPDRITDTQYF; cdr3_nt: TGTGCCAGCAGGCCGGACAGGATCACAGATACGCAGTATTTT
clone_size: NA; j_call: TRBJ1-1; v_call: TRBV29-1; d_call: NA; cdr3_aa: CSVASSPEAFF; cdr3_nt: TGCAGCGTTGCATCGAGTCCGGAAGCTTTCTTT
clone_size: many; j_call: TRBJ2-3; v_call: TRBV5-1; d_call: NA; cdr3_aa: CASQRAETTDTQYF; cdr3_nt: TGCGCCAGCCAGCGGGCCGAGACCACAGATACGCAGTATTTT
clone_size: many; j_call: TRBJ2-1; v_call: TRBV4-1; d_call: TRBD1; cdr3_aa: CASSQDGLGDSFNEQFF; cdr3_nt: TGCGCCAGCAGCCAAGATGGGCTTGGGGACAGCTTCAATGAGCAGTTCTTC
clone_size: NA; j_call: TRBJ1-5; v_call: TRBV20-1; d_call: NA; cdr3_aa: CSASIVRDQPQHF; cdr3_nt: TGCAGTGCTAGTATAGTTAGGGATCAGCCCCAGCATTTT
clone_size: few; j_call: TRBJ1-2; v_call: TRBV4-2; d_call: NA; cdr3_aa: CASSQGYYGYTF; cdr3_nt: TGTGCCAGCAGCCAGGGCTACTATGGCTACACCTTC
clone_size: few; j_call: TRBJ2-2; v_call: TRBV12-5; d_call: TRBD1; cdr3_aa: CGTWGQGVGTGELFF; cdr3_nt: TGTGGTACTTGGGGACAGGGGGTAGGCACCGGGGAGCTGTTTTTT
clone_size: few; j_call: TRBJ2-2; v_call: TRBV28; d_call: NA; cdr3_aa: CASHSRDTGELFF; cdr3_nt: TGTGCCAGTCACAGCAGGGACACCGGGGAGCTGTTTTTT
clone_size: many; j_call: TRBJ1-1; v_call: TRBV29-1; d_call: NA; cdr3_aa: CSAILMLDTEAFF; cdr3_nt: TGCAGCGCCATACTAATGCTGGACACTGAAGCTTTCTTT
clone_size: NA; j_call: TRBJ2-7; v_call: TRBV7-8; d_call: TRBD1; cdr3_aa: CASSSNPGQGGQYF; cdr3_nt: TGTGCCAGCAGCTCTAATCCGGGACAGGGGGGACAGTACTTC
clone_size: NA; j_call: TRBJ2-2; v_call: TRBV7-3; d_call: TRBD2; cdr3_aa: CASSSTQAGPNTGELFF; cdr3_nt: TGTGCCAGCAGCTCGACTCAAGCGGGGCCCAACACCGGGGAGCTGTTTTTT